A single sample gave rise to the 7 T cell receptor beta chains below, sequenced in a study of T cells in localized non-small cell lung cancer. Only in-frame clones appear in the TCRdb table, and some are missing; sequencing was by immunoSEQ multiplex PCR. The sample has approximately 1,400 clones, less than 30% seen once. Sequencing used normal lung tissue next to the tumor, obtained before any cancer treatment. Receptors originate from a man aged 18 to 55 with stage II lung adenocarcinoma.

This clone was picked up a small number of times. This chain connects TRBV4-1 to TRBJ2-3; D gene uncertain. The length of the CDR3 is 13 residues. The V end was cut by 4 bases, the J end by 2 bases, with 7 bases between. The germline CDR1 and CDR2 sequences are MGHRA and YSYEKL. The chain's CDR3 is CASSPRITDTQYF. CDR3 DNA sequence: TGCGCCAGCAGCCCTCGGATCACAGATACGCAGTATTTT.

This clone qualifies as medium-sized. The CDR3 region is CASSPYTSSLAGELFF. The CDR3 bases are TGCGCCAGCAGCCCGTACACGTCTAGCCTCGCCGGGGAGCTGTTTTTT. The chain joins TRBV4-1 to TRBJ2-2; TRBD2 might be the D (5 bases). The CDR3 has 16 amino acids. Deletions cut 4 bases from V and 6 bases from J, with 18 bases between. Germline CDR1 is MGHRA and CDR2 is YSYEKL.

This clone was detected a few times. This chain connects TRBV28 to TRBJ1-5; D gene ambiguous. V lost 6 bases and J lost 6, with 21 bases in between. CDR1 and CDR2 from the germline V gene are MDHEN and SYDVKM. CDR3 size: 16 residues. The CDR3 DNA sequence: TGTGCCAGCAGGATGCTAGTTGGCCAACACGGTCAGCCCCAGCATTTT. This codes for CASRMLVGQHGQPQHF.

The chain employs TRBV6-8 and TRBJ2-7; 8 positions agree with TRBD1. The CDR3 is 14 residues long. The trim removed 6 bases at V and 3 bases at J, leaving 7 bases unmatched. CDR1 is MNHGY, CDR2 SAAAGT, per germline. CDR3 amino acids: CASRQDRDGYEQYF. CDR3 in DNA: TGTGCCAGCAGACAGGACAGGGATGGCTACGAGCAGTACTTC.

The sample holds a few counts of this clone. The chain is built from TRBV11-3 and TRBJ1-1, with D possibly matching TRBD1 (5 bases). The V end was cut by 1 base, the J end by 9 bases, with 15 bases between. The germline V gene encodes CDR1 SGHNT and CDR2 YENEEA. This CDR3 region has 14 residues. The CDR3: CASSLGQGGDKAFF. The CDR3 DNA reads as TGTGCCAGCAGCTTAGGGCAGGGAGGAGACAAAGCTTTCTTT.

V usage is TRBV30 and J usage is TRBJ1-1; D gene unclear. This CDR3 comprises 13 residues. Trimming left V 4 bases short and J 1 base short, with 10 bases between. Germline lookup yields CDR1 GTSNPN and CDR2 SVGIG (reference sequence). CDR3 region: CAWKNSGNTEAFF. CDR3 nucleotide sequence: TGTGCCTGGAAAAATTCCGGGAACACTGAAGCTTTCTTT.

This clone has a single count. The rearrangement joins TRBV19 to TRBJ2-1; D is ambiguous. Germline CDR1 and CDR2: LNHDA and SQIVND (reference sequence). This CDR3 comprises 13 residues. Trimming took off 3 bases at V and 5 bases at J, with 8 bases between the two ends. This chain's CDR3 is CASSIIVDNEQFF. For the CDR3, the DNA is TGTGCCAGTAGTATCATTGTCGACAATGAGCAGTTCTTC. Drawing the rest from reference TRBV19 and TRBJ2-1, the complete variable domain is DGGITQSPKYLFRKEGQNVTLSCEQNLNHDAMYWYRQDPGQGLRLIYYSQIVNDFQKGDIAEGYSVSREKKESFPLTVTSAQKNPTAFYLCASSIIVDNEQFFGPGTRLTVL.